These 18 T cell receptor beta chains were all obtained from the same sample, sequenced in a study of neurological immune-mediated disorders. Documented time point: longitudinal time-point 3. TCRdb reprocessed the 5' RACE reads with MiXCR, giving one entry per CDR3 protein. The table has 43,000 or so distinct CDR3 sequences, roughly 12% seen once. Sequenced: PBMCs. The receptors shown here come from a man aged 30-40 years in good health.

This clonotype was detected only a few times. This CDR3 reads CASSLVRATNEKLFF. The CDR3 nucleotides read TGCGCCAGCAGCTTGGTGAGGGCAACTAATGAAAAACTGTTTTTT. This sequence joins TRBV5-1 and TRBJ1-4; D gene uncertain. The CDR3 runs 15 residues. CDR1 and CDR2 from the germline V gene are SGHRS and YFSETQ. V was pared by 0 bases and J by 0 bases, with 6 bases between.

This clonotype was recorded many times. The chain has TRBV5-1 and TRBJ2-1; 7 bases are shared with TRBD2. CDR3 length: 16 amino acids. V was clipped by 6 bases and J by 10 bases; unmatched bases: 19. CDR1 is SGHRS and CDR2 is YFSETQ in the germline V gene. This CDR3 reads CASTDNQRGGIQEQFF. The CDR3 region has the DNA TGCGCCAGCACCGACAACCAGCGCGGGGGAATACAGGAGCAGTTCTTC.

This rearrangement joins TRBV18 to TRBJ2-7; 8 bases align to TRBD1. The CDR3 runs 15 residues. The V and J ends lost 9 bases and 2 bases, in that order; junction bases with no gene match: 12. Germline V gene sequence: CDR1 KGHSH, CDR2 LQKENI. CDR3 sequence reads: CASADAGQATYEQYF. CDR3 DNA sequence: TGTGCCAGTGCGGACGCGGGACAGGCGACCTACGAGCAGTACTTC.

Many counts were recorded for this clonotype. The chain has TRBV11-2 and TRBJ2-3, with 12 positions matching TRBD2. The germline CDR1 and CDR2 sequences are SGHAT and FQNNGV. J was trimmed by 8 bases and V by 1 base; bases with no gene match: 7. The CDR3 extends over 16 amino acids. CDR3 nucleotide sequence: TGTGCCAGCAGCTTAGTTCCGCTAGCGGGAGGGGGTACGCAGTATTTT. This codes for CASSLVPLAGGGTQYF.

Turning to this clonotype: This clone may be a read error of a much larger clone one base away. This chain joins TRBV9 and TRBJ2-7; 11 bases align to TRBD2. Germline V gene data show CDR1 as SGDLS and CDR2 as YYNGEE. The CDR3 is made up of 15 amino acids. The V segment lost 3 bases and the J segment 6 bases; nucleotides outside the gene matches: 8. CDR3 region: CASSAGLAGTCEQYF. The CDR3 coding sequence is TGTGCCAGCAGCGCAGGACTAGCGGGTACCTGCGAGCAGTACTTC.

This clonotype has ten or more counts. The rearrangement joins TRBV7-7 to TRBJ2-7; 9 bases map to TRBD2. Germline CDR1 is SSHAT and CDR2 is FNYEAQ (reference sequence). After removal of 4 bases from V and 4 bases from J, the junction contained 17 bases not matched to a gene. CDR3 length: 18 residues. CDR3 DNA: TGTGCCAGCAGCTCTCTTATCCCCTTAGCGGGAGTAGTTTACGAGCAGTACTTC. This gives the protein CASSSLIPLAGVVYEQYF.

The rearrangement joins TRBV6-1 to TRBJ2-7; D is unclear. In germline, CDR1 is MNHNS, CDR2 SASEGT. The ends were cut back, 1 base at V and 3 bases at J, with 19 bases in the middle. This CDR3 is built from 17 residues. This CDR3 reads CASSEGLHLRAFYEQYF. The CDR3 nucleotides are TGTGCCAGCAGTGAAGGTCTTCATCTTCGGGCCTTCTACGAGCAGTACTTC.

This clonotype was counted at least ten times. The chain has TRBV11-2 and TRBJ2-5, with D perhaps given as TRBD1 or TRBD2 (5 bases each). This CDR3 has 14 amino acids. V dropped 5 bases and J dropped 5 bases, with 15 bases sitting between them. Germline V gene lookup returns CDR1 SGHAT and CDR2 FQNNGV. The CDR3: CASSLRGDGETQYF. The DNA for the CDR3 is TGTGCCAGCAGCCTTAGGGGAGACGGGGAGACCCAGTACTTC.

In nucleotides, the CDR3 is TGCGCCAGCAGCTTGGCCCTGGGGAGGGGCACAGATACGCAGTATTTT. Its translation: CASSLALGRGTDTQYF. The V and J genes are TRBV5-1 and TRBJ2-3; 7 positions match TRBD2. Germline V gene sequence: CDR1 SGHRS, CDR2 YFSETQ. This CDR3 contains 16 residues. With 0 bases clipped from V and 1 base from J, the junction kept 5 bases outside the gene matches.

This clonotype was seen ten or more times. This chain joins TRBV7-2 and TRBJ2-1, with D perhaps TRBD2 (5 bases). The CDR3 sequence is 12 residues long. With 5 bases removed from V and 12 bases from J, the gap between germline ends came to 14 bases. Looked up from germline, CDR1 is SGHTA and CDR2 is FQGNSA. CDR3 coding DNA: TGTGCCAGCAGCCCTCTGAGCCGGGGGCAGTTCTTC. It is translated as CASSPLSRGQFF. The whole variable domain, filled in from reference TRBV7-2 and TRBJ2-1, reads GAGVSQSPSNKVTEKGKDVELRCDPISGHTALYWYRQSLGQGLEFLIYFQGNSAPDKSGLPSDRFSAERTGGSVSTLTIQRTQQEDSAVYLCASSPLSRGQFFGPGTRLTVL.

The table lists this clonotype with many counts. The V and J genes are TRBV7-2 and TRBJ2-7; 9 positions match TRBD1. The CDR3 is 16 amino acids. V gave up 4 bases and J gave up 6 bases; unmatched junction bases: 13. CDR1 is SGHTA, CDR2 FQGNSA, per germline. CDR3 protein: CASSSPGQGFPSEQYF. Here the CDR3 DNA reads TGTGCCAGCAGCTCCCCGGGACAGGGATTTCCTAGCGAGCAGTACTTC.

This clonotype ranks as medium-sized (0.01 to 0.1%). The V and J genes are TRBV12-3 or TRBV12-4 and TRBJ1-1; unclear D gene. With 11 bases removed from V and 2 bases from J, the gap between germline ends came to 15 bases. This CDR3 is built from 13 residues. CDR3 nucleotides: TGTGCCTGGCGTACAAGCACCAACACTGAAGCTTTCTTT. Encoded protein: CAWRTSTNTEAFF.

This clonotype showed up many times. The chain employs TRBV14 and TRBJ1-5; D is perhaps TRBD1 (5 bases). There are 15 residues in the CDR3. V lost 3 bases to trimming and J lost 3 bases, with 12 bases between them. Germline V CDR1 and CDR2: SGHDN, FVKESK. The DNA for the CDR3 is TGTGCCAGCAGCCACAGGGAGGCCCCCAATCAGCCCCAGCATTTT. Amino acids: CASSHREAPNQPQHF. The whole variable domain, remainder taken from reference TRBV14 and TRBJ1-5, is EAGVTQFPSHSVIEKGQTVTLRCDPISGHDNLYWYRRVMGKEIKFLLHFVKESKQDESGMPNNRFLAERTGGTYSTLKVQPAELEDSGVYFCASSHREAPNQPQHFGDGTRLSIL.

This clonotype has at least ten counts. CDR3 DNA: TGCAGTGCATCACCGTCCGGGACTAGGGGTGAGCAGTTCTTC. It specifies CSASPSGTRGEQFF. The chain recombines TRBV20-1 with TRBJ2-1; 8 bases match TRBD2. The germline CDR1 and CDR2 sequences are DFQATT and SNEGSKA (reference sequence). Germline trimming cut 6 bases from V and 9 bases from J; bases unmatched to any gene: 13. The CDR3 spans 14 residues.

This clonotype was seen many times. The chain is built from TRBV29-1 and TRBJ2-2; 7 bases align to TRBD1. Trimming removed 4 bases from V and 1 base from J; junction bases left unmatched: 0. Germline V gene sequence: CDR1 SQVTM, CDR2 ANQGSEA. The CDR3 has 13 residues. CDR3 sequence: CSVGTGNTGELFF. CDR3 in DNA: TGCAGCGTTGGGACAGGGAACACCGGGGAGCTGTTTTTT.

At least ten counts were recorded for this clonotype. V gene TRBV5-1 combines with J gene TRBJ1-1; tentative D call: TRBD1 (6 bases). CDR1 and CDR2 (germline): SGHRS, YFSETQ. This CDR3 has 14 amino acids. Trimming removed 3 bases from V and 4 bases from J, with 13 bases in between. CDR3 nucleotide sequence: TGCGCCAGCAGCTCGGGGGCTATGGGCACTGAAGCTTTCTTT. Its translation: CASSSGAMGTEAFF.

Many counts were recorded for this clonotype. The chain's CDR3 is CASSPQGTRLAGVSDTQYF. DNA of the CDR3: TGCGCCAGCAGCCCCCAGGGGACCCGACTAGCGGGAGTGTCAGATACGCAGTATTTT. This sequence joins TRBV5-1 and TRBJ2-3, with 12 bases that match TRBD2. V lost 4 bases, J lost 4 bases, and 16 bases stayed unmatched. Germline CDR1 and CDR2: SGHRS and YFSETQ. The CDR3 spans 19 residues.

This clonotype was picked up many times. The rearrangement links TRBV18 to TRBJ1-5, with 7 bases lining up with TRBD1. The V and J ends lost 2 bases and 0 bases, in that order; junction bases with no gene match: 4. CDR1 KGHSH and CDR2 LQKENI come from the germline V gene. CDR3 length equals 16 residues. CDR3: CASSPGTAYSNQPQHF. The CDR3 nucleotides are TGTGCCAGCTCACCAGGGACAGCTTATAGCAATCAGCCCCAGCATTTT.